The sequence of this T cell receptor (beta chain) was determined in a study of long-term antiretroviral therapy in people with HIV. Without exception, participants with HIV were treated in the United States. Findings and limits, study-wide: The range of CDR3 lengths in HIV repertoires proved narrower than that found in controls. Diversity remained lower than transplant donor controls, even though it increased after ART.

At the survey level, the v3.0 immunoSEQ assay was run. Using immunoSEQ multiplex PCR, the repertoire was profiled, and TCRdb retains in-frame clones only, with some absent. The sample lists around 20,000 clones, 82% seen once, with about 4.9% in the top ten. There are a few counts of this clone. The antigen is unknown. V lost 2 bases, J lost 4 bases, and 11 bases lay in between. CDR1 WNHNN and CDR2 SYGVQD come from the germline V gene (reference sequence). This CDR3 comprises 14 residues. The source was unsorted PBMCs, collected 0.5 years after starting antiretroviral therapy. The sequence derives from a man aged 18 to 35 with HIV. This chain links TRBV10-1 with TRBJ1-2; D not certain. CDR3 sequence: CASSEMGRGYGYTF. In DNA, the CDR3 is TGCGCCAGCAGTGAGATGGGCCGGGGCTATGGCTACACCTTC.